One and the same sample provided the 4 T cell receptor beta chains below, sequenced in a study of immune evolution from preneoplasia to lung adenocarcinoma. Sequencing used immunoSEQ multiplex PCR; TCRdb keeps in-frame clones, though not all of them. This table has over 4,500 clones, more than 75% appearing once. Specimen: FFPE minimally invasive lung adenocarcinoma tissue. The receptors stem from a person aged 60-79 years with lung adenocarcinoma.

The table lists this clone with a few counts. CDR3 DNA: TGTGCCAGCAGCCCGCTTGGCGGAAACACCATATATTTT. Protein sequence: CASSPLGGNTIYF. The chain uses TRBV11-2 and TRBJ1-3; no definite D call. Trimming shortened V by 5 bases and J by 4 bases, and 9 bases separated the two germline ends. Germline loops: CDR1 SGHAT, CDR2 FQNNGV. This CDR3 is built from 13 residues. Together with reference TRBV11-2 and TRBJ1-3, the CDR3 gives the full variable domain: EAGVAQSPRYKIIEKRQSVAFWCNPISGHATLYWYQQILGQGPKLLIQFQNNGVVDDSQLPKDRFSAERLKGVDSTLKIQPAKLEDSAVYLCASSPLGGNTIYFGEGSWLTVV.

V gene TRBV11-1 combines with J gene TRBJ2-4, with a weak D call TRBD1 (5 bases). Trimming took off 3 bases at V and 5 bases at J, with 11 bases between the two ends. Looked up from germline, CDR1 is SGHAT and CDR2 is FQDESV (reference sequence). The CDR3 has 14 residues. The CDR3 DNA sequence: TGTGCCAGCAGCTTCCAGGGCGGTGAAAACATTCAGTACTTC. Its protein is CASSFQGGENIQYF. Drawing the rest from reference TRBV11-1 and TRBJ2-4, the complete variable domain is EAEVAQSPRYKITEKSQAVAFWCDPISGHATLYWYRQILGQGPELLVQFQDESVVDDSQLPKDRFSAERLKGVDSTLKIQPAELGDSAMYLCASSFQGGENIQYFGAGTRLSVL.

V is TRBV9 and J is TRBJ1-1; TRBD1 might be the D (5 bases). Trimming removed 4 bases from V and 3 bases from J, with 10 bases in between. This CDR3 is 13 amino acids long. The germline gives CDR1 SGDLS, CDR2 YYNGEE. The CDR3 nucleotides are TGTGCCAGCAGCCCCCGGGGGGACACTGAAGCTTTCTTT. Translation: CASSPRGDTEAFF. Variable domain in full (rest from reference TRBV9 and TRBJ1-1): DSGVTQTPKHLITATGQRVTLRCSPRSGDLSVYWYQQSLDQGLQFLIQYYNGEERAKGNILERFSAQQFPDLHSELNLSSLELGDSALYFCASSPRGDTEAFFGQGTRLTVV.

The chain carries TRBV19 and TRBJ2-2; 8 bases match TRBD1. The CDR3 is 16 amino acids. J gave up 7 bases and V 0 bases, and 7 bases lay outside the gene matches. The germline V gene encodes CDR1 LNHDA and CDR2 SQIVND (reference sequence). CDR3 nucleotides: TGTGCCAGTAGTATAGACCCGGACAGGGTGGGCGGGGAGCTGTTTTTT. It translates to CASSIDPDRVGGELFF.